This TCR beta chain was observed in a study of blood T cell repertoires in COVID-19. On the study more broadly: Samples representing acute and convalescent COVID-19 were sourced from the United States, Italy and Spain.

As originally analysed: Reference gene primers were amplified, and this amplification served to estimate nucleated cell counts. Here immunoSEQ multiplex PCR was the method, and the copy in TCRdb shows in-frame clones only, minus some. The V and J calls and clone size come from that table; D and trimming were worked out from the DNA. Among about 190,000 clones listed, about 72% were seen once. In germline, CDR1 is WNHNN, CDR2 SYGVQD (reference sequence). The CDR3 runs 13 residues. Clinical history reported by participants formed the basis on which cohorts were assigned. Notes on this clone: The junction shows a germline mismatch at one end, possibly a read error.

The origin of this receptor is a woman between 45 and 65 years old who had recovered from COVID-19. The sequenced sample was PBMCs or T cells enriched from blood (not recorded which). The genes are TRBV10-1 and TRBJ2-5; no definite D call. This CDR3 is CASSVELQDTQYF. The CDR3 bases are TGCGCCAGCAGTGTTGAACTACAAGATACCCAGTACTTC.